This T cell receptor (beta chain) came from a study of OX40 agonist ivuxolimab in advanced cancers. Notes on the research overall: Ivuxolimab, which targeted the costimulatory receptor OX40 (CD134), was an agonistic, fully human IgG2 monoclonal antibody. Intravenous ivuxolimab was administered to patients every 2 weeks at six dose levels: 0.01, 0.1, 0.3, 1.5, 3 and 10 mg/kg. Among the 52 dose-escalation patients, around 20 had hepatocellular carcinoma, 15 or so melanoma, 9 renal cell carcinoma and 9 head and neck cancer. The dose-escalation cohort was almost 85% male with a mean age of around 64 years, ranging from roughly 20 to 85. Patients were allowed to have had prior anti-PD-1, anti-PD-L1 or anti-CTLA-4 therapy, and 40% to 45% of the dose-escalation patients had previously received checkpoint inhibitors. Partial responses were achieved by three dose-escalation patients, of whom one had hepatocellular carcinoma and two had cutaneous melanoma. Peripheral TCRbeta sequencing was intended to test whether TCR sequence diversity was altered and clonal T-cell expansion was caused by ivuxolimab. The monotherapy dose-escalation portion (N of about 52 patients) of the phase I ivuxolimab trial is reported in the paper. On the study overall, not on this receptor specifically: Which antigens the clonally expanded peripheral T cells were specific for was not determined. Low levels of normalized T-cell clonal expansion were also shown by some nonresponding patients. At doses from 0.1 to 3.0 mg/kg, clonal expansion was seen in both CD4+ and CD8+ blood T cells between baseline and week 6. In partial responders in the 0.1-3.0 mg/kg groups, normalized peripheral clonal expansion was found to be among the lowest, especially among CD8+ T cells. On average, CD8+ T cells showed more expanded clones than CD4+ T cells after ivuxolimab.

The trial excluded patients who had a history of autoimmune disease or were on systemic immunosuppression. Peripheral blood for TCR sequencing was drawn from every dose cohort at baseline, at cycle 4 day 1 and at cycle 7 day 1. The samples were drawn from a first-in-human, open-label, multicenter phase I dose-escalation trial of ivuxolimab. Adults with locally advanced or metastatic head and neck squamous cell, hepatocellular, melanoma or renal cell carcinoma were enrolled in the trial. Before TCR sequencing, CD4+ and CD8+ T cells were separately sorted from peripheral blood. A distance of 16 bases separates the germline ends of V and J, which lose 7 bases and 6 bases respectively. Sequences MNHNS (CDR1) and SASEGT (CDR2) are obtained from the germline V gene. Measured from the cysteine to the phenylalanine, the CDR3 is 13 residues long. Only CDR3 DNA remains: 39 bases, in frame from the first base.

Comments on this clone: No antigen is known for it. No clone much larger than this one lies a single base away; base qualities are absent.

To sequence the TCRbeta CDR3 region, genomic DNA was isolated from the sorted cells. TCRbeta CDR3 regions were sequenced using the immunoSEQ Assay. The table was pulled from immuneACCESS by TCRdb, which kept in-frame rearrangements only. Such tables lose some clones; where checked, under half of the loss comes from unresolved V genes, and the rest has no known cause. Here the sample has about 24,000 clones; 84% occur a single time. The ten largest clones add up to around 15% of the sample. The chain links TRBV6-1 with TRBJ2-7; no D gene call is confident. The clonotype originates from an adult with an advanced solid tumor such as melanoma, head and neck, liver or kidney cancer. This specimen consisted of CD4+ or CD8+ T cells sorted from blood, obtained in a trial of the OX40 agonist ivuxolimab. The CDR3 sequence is CASTEVGKIEQYF. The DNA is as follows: TGTGCCAGCACCGAGGTGGGGAAAATCGAGCAGTACTTC.